The next 13 T cell receptor beta chains were all read from a single sample in a study of T cell responses to AZD1222 COVID-19 vaccine. The protocol was immunoSEQ multiplex PCR, while the TCRdb copy is restricted to in-frame clones and leaves out a portion. The repertoire holds around 120,000 clones, with roughly 88% as singletons. This specimen consisted of peripheral blood, obtained on day 0 of AZD1222 vaccination. The receptors were gathered from an adult in good health.

The chain carries TRBV11-2 and TRBJ2-3, with 9 bases fitting TRBD2. The germline CDR1 and CDR2 sequences are SGHAT and FQNNGV. Trimming cost V 4 bases and J 2 bases; bases outside gene matches: 4. The CDR3 runs to 15 residues. CDR3 DNA: TGTGCCAGCAGCTCGGCGGGGGGGAACACAGATACGCAGTATTTT. Protein product: CASSSAGGNTDTQYF.

The rearrangement links TRBV15 to TRBJ2-7; D remains unclear. Germline assignment: CDR1 LNHNV and CDR2 YYDKDF (reference sequence). CDR3 length equals 15 residues. Trimming removed 0 bases from V and 2 bases from J, with 11 bases in between. Here the CDR3 DNA reads TGTGCCACCAGCAGAGAAAAGAGACAAGCCTACGAGCAGTACTTC. It specifies CATSREKRQAYEQYF.

This clone has only one observation. The chain is built from TRBV2 and TRBJ1-4; D is ambiguous. CDR1 is SNHLY and CDR2 is FYNNEI in the germline V gene. The V end was cut by 5 bases, the J end by 5 bases, with 6 bases between. The CDR3 loop spans 12 amino acids. CDR3 nucleotides: TGTGCCAGCAGTTACACCAATGAAAAACTGTTTTTT. This encodes CASSYTNEKLFF.

The CDR3 loop is CASSLGQGVFGYTF. DNA of the CDR3: TGTGCCAGCAGCCTCGGACAGGGGGTGTTTGGCTACACCTTC. This sequence joins TRBV11-2 and TRBJ1-2, with TRBD1 matching 10 bases. CDR3 length equals 14 residues. From germline, CDR1 is SGHAT and CDR2 FQNNGV. Trimming took 5 bases from V and 7 from J; bases not matched to a gene: 7. Full variable domain (missing parts from reference TRBV11-2 and TRBJ1-2): EAGVAQSPRYKIIEKRQSVAFWCNPISGHATLYWYQQILGQGPKLLIQFQNNGVVDDSQLPKDRFSAERLKGVDSTLKIQPAKLEDSAVYLCASSLGQGVFGYTFGSGTRLTVV.

The V call is TRBV20-1, the J call TRBJ1-1; D ambiguous. V lost 3 bases and J lost 1, with 9 bases in between. The CDR3 covers 13 residues. Germline CDR1 reads DFQATT; CDR2 reads SNEGSKA (reference sequence). The CDR3 region is CSASSGWNTEAFF. The CDR3 DNA follows: TGCAGTGCTAGTTCGGGGTGGAACACTGAAGCTTTCTTT.

The genes are TRBV14 and TRBJ1-2; D is ambiguous. V lost 0 bases to trimming and J lost 4 bases, with 12 bases between them. This CDR3 has 15 amino acids. Germline V CDR1 and CDR2: SGHDN, FVKESK. This chain's CDR3 is CASSQDLIGLYGYTF. The CDR3 DNA reads as TGTGCCAGCAGCCAAGATCTGATAGGACTCTATGGCTACACCTTC.

V gene TRBV19 combines with J gene TRBJ1-5, with 7 bases matching TRBD1. The length of the CDR3 is 16 residues. Trimming took 5 bases from V and 4 from J; bases not matched to a gene: 11. Germline V gene lookup returns CDR1 LNHDA and CDR2 SQIVND (reference sequence). CDR3 residues: CASSSRPGTDNQPQHF. CDR3 bases: TGTGCCAGTAGTTCAAGACCCGGGACAGATAATCAGCCCCAGCATTTT.

V gene TRBV4-2 combines with J gene TRBJ1-1; TRBD1 is a possible D gene (6 bases). V was trimmed by 0 bases and J by 6 bases, leaving 14 bases between them. This CDR3 contains 15 residues. CDR1 is LGHNA and CDR2 is YNFKEQ in the germline V gene. In DNA, the CDR3 is TGTGCCAGCAGCCAAGATGAGGAAAGGGGGGCTGAAGCTTTCTTT. Its translation is CASSQDEERGAEAFF.

The chain uses TRBV18 and TRBJ2-7, with a possible D match to TRBD1 (6 bases). The V gene's germline CDR1 is KGHSH and CDR2 LQKENI. The CDR3 spans 16 residues. V lost 6 bases, J lost 2 bases, and 20 bases lay in between. CDR3 sequence (DNA): TGTGCCAGCTCGCCCAAACAGGGTAATTGGGCCTACGAGCAGTACTTC. Translation: CASSPKQGNWAYEQYF.

The chain uses TRBV14 and TRBJ1-1, with D possibly being TRBD1 (5 bases). Germline V lookup: CDR1 SGHDN, CDR2 FVKESK. This CDR3 region has 16 residues. V shed 0 bases and J shed 1 base, with 12 bases lying between them. CDR3 sequence: CASSQDFGRANTEAFF. CDR3 in DNA: TGTGCCAGCAGCCAAGATTTTGGCAGGGCGAACACTGAAGCTTTCTTT.

The V gene is TRBV4-3, the J gene TRBJ2-7; the D gene is possibly TRBD2 (6 bases). This CDR3 has 17 residues. CDR1 is LGHNA and CDR2 is YSLEER in the germline V gene. Trimming stripped 1 base from V and 0 bases from J, with 16 bases between. The CDR3 reads CASSQVGGAGPSYEQYF. The CDR3 DNA reads as TGCGCCAGCAGCCAAGTGGGTGGGGCGGGGCCCTCCTACGAGCAGTACTTC.

The CDR3 region is CASSLSLGYYEQYF. In DNA form, the CDR3 reads TGTGCCAGCAGTTTATCTCTAGGTTACTACGAGCAGTACTTC. This sequence joins TRBV27 and TRBJ2-7; no clear D. Germline-derived CDR1 and CDR2 are MNHEY and SMNVEV (reference sequence). The CDR3 runs 14 residues. Between the trimmed V and J ends, which lost 0 bases and 3 bases, there was a span of 9 bases.

The chain couples TRBV25-1 to TRBJ2-7, with 9 bases identical to TRBD1. Germline-derived CDR1 and CDR2 are MGHDK and SYGVNS. CDR3 length: 12 amino acids. Trimming took 8 bases from V and 2 from J; bases not matched to a gene: 1. The CDR3 loop reads CASRDRAYEQYF. CDR3 coding DNA: TGTGCCAGCCGGGACAGGGCCTACGAGCAGTACTTC.